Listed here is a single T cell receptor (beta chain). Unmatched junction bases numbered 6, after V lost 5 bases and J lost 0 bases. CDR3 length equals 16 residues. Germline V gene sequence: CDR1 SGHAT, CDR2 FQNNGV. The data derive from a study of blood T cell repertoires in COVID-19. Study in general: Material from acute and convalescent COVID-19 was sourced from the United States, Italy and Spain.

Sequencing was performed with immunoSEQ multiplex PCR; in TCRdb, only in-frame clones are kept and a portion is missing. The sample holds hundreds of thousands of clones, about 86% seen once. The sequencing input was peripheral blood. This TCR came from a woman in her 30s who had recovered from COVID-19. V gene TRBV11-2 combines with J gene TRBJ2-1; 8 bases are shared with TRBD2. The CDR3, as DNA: TGTGCCAGCAGCGGTAGCGGGGTAAGCTCCTACAATGAGCAGTTCTTC. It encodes CASSGSGVSSYNEQFF.